The 25 T cell receptor beta chains reported below all come from one sample, sequenced in a study of a mutant IDH1 vaccine in newly diagnosed glioma. These TCRs' antigens remain unknown. Documented time point: week 23, last vaccination. The vaccine gave 300 ug of a 20-mer mutant IDH1 peptide subcutaneously per dose. Clones were read by immunoSEQ multiplex PCR, and TCRdb kept only the in-frame ones, dropping some. Counted here are 50,000 to 70,000 clones, about 81% occurring once; the ten biggest clones make up approximately 8.2%. The specimen was PBMCs, collected from a glioma patient whose treatment included an IDH1 peptide vaccine. All receptors come from a woman aged 40-49 years with glioma. Some clones in this sample may be carry-over from other donors' samples.

Written as DNA, the CDR3 is TGTGCCAGCAGTCCGACGGCCTTTGGAAACACCATATATTTT. This translates into CASSPTAFGNTIYF. The rearrangement links TRBV6-4 to TRBJ1-3; the D is unclear. Per the germline V gene, CDR1 is MRHNA and CDR2 is SNTAGT. The CDR3 consists of 14 residues. The V end lost 5 bases, the J end lost 3 bases, and 11 bases lay between the germline ends.

This chain links TRBV6-6 with TRBJ1-1, with 7 bases matching TRBD1. V was pared by 7 bases and J by 3 bases, with 8 bases of the junction left unmatched. The CDR3 has 14 residues. CDR1 and CDR2 (germline): MNHNY, SVGAGI (reference sequence). CDR3 DNA sequence: TGTGCCAGCACCCCTAGGACAGGCCACACTGAAGCTTTCTTT. Translating it yields CASTPRTGHTEAFF.

This chain joins TRBV7-9 and TRBJ1-6; no clear D gene. Germline V gene sequence: CDR1 SEHNR, CDR2 FQNEAQ (reference sequence). Trimming cost V 5 bases and J 0 bases, with 5 bases left between them. The CDR3 length is 14 residues. The CDR3 coding sequence is TGTGCCAGCAGCCAGAGCTCCTATAATTCACCCCTCCACTTT. It is translated as CASSQSSYNSPLHF.

This clone was found once. The limits of the CDR3 on the DNA are not certain, so only TCRdb's listed CDR3 is given. The V and J genes are TRBV7-8 and TRBJ1-1; TRBD1 reflects the table's D call only, with no check against the DNA. Inclusive of both ends, the CDR3 amounts to 16 amino acids. Germline V gene sequence: CDR1 SGHVS, CDR2 FQNEAQ. CDR3 protein: CASILDRGPMNTEAFF.

V gene TRBV10-3 combines with J gene TRBJ1-5; 7 bases match TRBD1. Trimming removed 6 bases from V and 3 bases from J; junction bases left unmatched: 2. The V gene's germline CDR1 is ENHRY and CDR2 SYGVKD. CDR3 size: 13 residues. CDR3 sequence reads: CAISDRVNQPQHF. CDR3 DNA sequence: TGTGCCATCAGCGACAGGGTCAATCAGCCCCAGCATTTT.

This clone is labeled medium-sized. The V gene is TRBV19, the J gene TRBJ1-1; D possibly corresponds to TRBD1 (6 bases). The CDR3 has 14 residues. From germline, CDR1 is LNHDA and CDR2 SQIVND (reference sequence). The V and J ends lost 6 bases and 6 bases respectively, with 17 bases between them. The CDR3 loop is CASRRTAGSSEAFF. CDR3 in DNA: TGTGCCAGTAGGCGGACAGCCGGGAGCTCTGAAGCTTTCTTT. Variable domain in full (rest from reference TRBV19 and TRBJ1-1): DGGITQSPKYLFRKEGQNVTLSCEQNLNHDAMYWYRQDPGQGLRLIYYSQIVNDFQKGDIAEGYSVSREKKESFPLTVTSAQKNPTAFYLCASRRTAGSSEAFFGQGTRLTVV.

Regarding this clone: A read error may produce the germline difference seen at one junction end. The V and J genes are TRBV5-1 and TRBJ1-5; no clear D. CDR3 length: 16 residues. Looked up from germline, CDR1 is SGHRS and CDR2 is YFSETQ. The CDR3 here is CASSLEGSFSHQPQHF. DNA for the CDR3: TGCGCCAGCAGCTTAGAGGGCTCCTTTAGCCATCAGCCCCAGCATTTT.

The CDR3 is CASSATYTDTQYF. CDR3 coding DNA: TGTGCCAGCAGCGCTACTTACACAGATACGCAGTATTTT. The chain has TRBV7-2 and TRBJ2-3, with D uncertain. With 5 bases removed from V and 2 bases from J, the gap between germline ends came to 8 bases. Germline loops: CDR1 SGHTA, CDR2 FQGNSA. CDR3 length: 13 amino acids.

This clone was detected once. The rearrangement joins TRBV30 to TRBJ2-7; D ambiguous. The CDR3 is 12 residues long. Germline-derived CDR1 and CDR2 are GTSNPN and SVGIG (reference sequence). Trimming cost V 3 bases and J 3 bases, with 9 bases left between them. The CDR3 loop is CAWRGRGYEQYF. The CDR3 region has the DNA TGTGCCTGGAGGGGCCGCGGCTACGAGCAGTACTTC.

The chain links TRBV7-9 to TRBJ1-2; D gene unclear. The V gene lost 5 bases and the J gene lost 6 bases, with 13 bases spanning the gap. This CDR3 has 13 amino acids. Germline loops: CDR1 SEHNR, CDR2 FQNEAQ (reference sequence). The CDR3 coding sequence is TGTGCCAGCAGCCTAGAACGGCTAGATGGCTACACCTTC. Encoded protein: CASSLERLDGYTF.

The chain links TRBV29-1 to TRBJ2-7; 7 bases line up with TRBD1. Germline values: CDR1 SQVTM, CDR2 ANQGSEA. The trim removed 3 bases at V and 4 bases at J, leaving 3 bases unmatched. This CDR3 is built from 12 residues. This chain's CDR3 is CSVEAGGYEQYF. CDR3 in DNA: TGCAGCGTTGAGGCAGGGGGTTACGAGCAGTACTTC.

This CDR3 is CASSPSGGQHYGYTF. The CDR3 nucleotides are TGTGCCAGCAGCCCCAGTGGGGGACAGCACTATGGCTACACCTTC. The chain has TRBV7-2 and TRBJ1-2, with TRBD1 identical over 7 bases. Per the germline V gene, CDR1 is SGHTA and CDR2 is FQGNSA. Germline trimming cut 5 bases from V and 3 bases from J; bases unmatched to any gene: 9. This CDR3 has 15 residues.

The chain has TRBV4-3 and TRBJ1-1, with D possibly matching TRBD1 (5 bases). The CDR3 contains 17 residues. Germline V gene data show CDR1 as LGHNA and CDR2 as YSLEER. The V end lost 4 bases, the J end lost 4 bases, and 22 bases lay between the germline ends. CDR3 nucleotides: TGCGCCAGCAGCCCCTACGGGGGACCCCTCGGTGGCACTGAAGCTTTCTTT. Encoded protein: CASSPYGGPLGGTEAFF.

This clone has just a few counts. The chain uses TRBV6-6 and TRBJ1-4, with 7 bases that match TRBD1. This CDR3 spans 14 amino acids. The germline V gene has CDR1 MNHNY and CDR2 SVGAGI (reference sequence). The ends lost 6 bases at V and 7 bases at J; junction bases unmatched: 8. The CDR3 sequence is CASRGYRDSEKLFF. The CDR3 bases are TGTGCCAGCAGAGGATACCGGGACAGTGAAAAACTGTTTTTT.

The rearrangement links TRBV20-1 to TRBJ2-7, with D maybe TRBD2 (7 bases). The CDR3 runs 11 residues. Germline V gene sequence: CDR1 DFQATT, CDR2 SNEGSKA (reference sequence). Deletions cut 3 bases from V and 6 bases from J, with 9 bases between. The CDR3 loop reads CSASGGREQYF. CDR3 coding DNA: TGCAGTGCTAGCGGGGGGCGCGAGCAGTACTTC.

This clone was recorded once. The chain carries TRBV29-1 and TRBJ2-1; D could derive from TRBD1 or TRBD2 (6 bases each). The germline gives CDR1 SQVTM, CDR2 ANQGSEA. The V and J ends lost 7 bases and 11 bases respectively, with 18 bases between them. The CDR3 loop spans 12 amino acids. The CDR3 region is CSAKAGGTKQFF. Here the CDR3 DNA reads TGCAGCGCGAAAGCAGGCGGGACAAAGCAGTTCTTC.

The genes are TRBV4-1 and TRBJ1-1, with D perhaps matching TRBD1 (5 bases). CDR1 is MGHRA, CDR2 YSYEKL, per germline. There are 14 residues in the CDR3. Trimming removed 4 bases at V and 2 bases at J, with 11 bases between. The CDR3 reads CASSLRTLNTEAFF. The CDR3 DNA reads as TGCGCCAGCAGCCTGCGGACACTCAACACTGAAGCTTTCTTT.

The genes are TRBV19 and TRBJ1-4; no definite D call. The CDR3 runs to 15 residues. CDR1 and CDR2 (germline): LNHDA, SQIVND (reference sequence). V lost 5 bases to trimming and J lost 8 bases, with 18 bases between them. CDR3 residues: CASSSGPQSFEKLFF. In nucleotides, the CDR3 is TGTGCCAGTAGTTCCGGGCCCCAGTCTTTCGAAAAACTGTTTTTT.

The genes are TRBV14 and TRBJ1-2; D remains unclear. The V end lost 4 bases, the J end lost 4 bases, and 13 bases lay between the germline ends. CDR1 and CDR2 (germline): SGHDN, FVKESK. This CDR3 is built from 14 residues. The CDR3 protein is CASSPGQNLYGYTF. In nucleotides, the CDR3 is TGTGCCAGCAGCCCCGGGCAGAACCTCTATGGCTACACCTTC.

The chain joins TRBV7-6 to TRBJ2-7; 8 bases fit TRBD1. Trimming took 4 bases from V and 2 from J; bases not matched to a gene: 7. The germline gives CDR1 SGHVS, CDR2 FNYEAQ. This CDR3 comprises 15 residues. Here the CDR3 reads CASSSRWGQAYEQYF. As DNA, the CDR3 is TGTGCCAGCAGCTCCCGGTGGGGACAGGCCTACGAGCAGTACTTC.

In DNA form, the CDR3 reads TGTGCCAGCAGCCCGCATTGGGAACGGGGGGCCTCACAGGATACGCAGTATTTT. It encodes CASSPHWERGASQDTQYF. The chain is built from TRBV14 and TRBJ2-3; TRBD2 is a possible D gene (7 bases). CDR1 SGHDN and CDR2 FVKESK come from the germline V gene. The ends were cut back, 4 bases at V and 6 bases at J, with 26 bases in the middle. This CDR3 contains 18 residues.

V usage is TRBV5-8 and J usage is TRBJ1-5; 9 bases are a match to TRBD1. In germline, CDR1 is SGHTS, CDR2 YDEGEE. Trimming at V came to 2 bases and at J to 0 bases, leaving 6 bases not matched to a gene. The CDR3 totals 17 residues. The CDR3 DNA reads TGTGCCAGCAGCTTATGGGACAGGGCTAATAGCAATCAGCCCCAGCATTTT. Amino acids: CASSLWDRANSNQPQHF.

J is TRBJ2-3 and V is TRBV4-2; D remains unclear. CDR1 and CDR2 (germline): LGHNA, YNFKEQ. The CDR3 runs to 13 residues. The ends were cut back, 0 bases at V and 3 bases at J, with 4 bases in the middle. CDR3 in DNA: TGTGCCAGCAGCCAAGATGGGACAGATACGCAGTATTTT. Its protein product is CASSQDGTDTQYF.

The V gene is TRBV11-2, the J gene TRBJ2-3; no firm D call. The germline V gene encodes CDR1 SGHAT and CDR2 FQNNGV. Trimming cost V 0 bases and J 4 bases, with 17 bases left between them. The CDR3 is 17 amino acids. CDR3 protein: CASSLEVRFTPADTQYF. The CDR3, as DNA: TGTGCCAGCAGCTTAGAAGTGCGCTTCACCCCCGCAGATACGCAGTATTTT.

The V and J genes are TRBV7-6 and TRBJ1-6; no firm D call. This CDR3 has 16 amino acids. The V gene lost 1 base and the J gene lost 6 bases, with 13 bases spanning the gap. Germline V gene lookup returns CDR1 SGHVS and CDR2 FNYEAQ. In nucleotides, the CDR3 is TGTGCCAGCAGCTTAGGGTCAGCCACTACTAATTCACCCCTCCACTTT. Its protein is CASSLGSATTNSPLHF.